This T cell receptor beta chain was sequenced in a study of T cells of healthy individuals. This CDR3 has 15 amino acids. V was pared by 5 bases and J by 2 bases, with 6 bases of the junction left unmatched. Germline loops: CDR1 SGHTA, CDR2 FQGNSA. The sample holds a few counts of this clonotype. TCRdb redid the calling of the 5' RACE reads with MiXCR, one entry per CDR3 protein. The table lists about 96,000 distinct CDR3 sequences, approximately 15% of them singletons. The TCR comes from a human donor in good health. The chain uses TRBV7-2 and TRBJ1-5; TRBD1 aligns across 7 bases. CDR3 loop: CASSTRQGGNQPQHF. CDR3 coding DNA: TGTGCCAGCAGCACACGACAGGGAGGCAATCAGCCCCAGCATTTT.